The source of this TCR beta chain is a study of blood T cell repertoires in COVID-19. Study background: The United States, Italy and Spain supplied acute and convalescent COVID-19 samples. The cDNA or gDNA used as material had been derived from T cells, B-cell-depleted T cells, or PBMCs.

Germline V CDR1 and CDR2: KGHSH, LQKENI. The length of the CDR3 is 17 residues. Trimming removed 2 bases from V and 4 bases from J, with 17 bases in between. Followed over time, Seattle patients had been enrolled while infection was active. Methods used by the authors: By means of reference gene primer amplification, nucleated cell counts were estimated. Repertoires were generated with immunoSEQ multiplex PCR, while TCRdb's copy carries only in-frame clones and drops some. V, J and clone size are those of that table, while D and trimming were read from the DNA. In the table there are about 200,000 clones, around four fifths of which are singletons.

Sequencing was performed on peripheral blood. The TCR originated in a man aged 55 to 70 with COVID-19, enrolled during active disease. V and J are TRBV18 and TRBJ1-4; possible D gene TRBD1, 6 bases. DNA for the CDR3: TGTGCCAGCTCACCAAAGGCAGGGGTTCGTGGTAATGAAAAACTGTTTTTT. Its protein product is CASSPKAGVRGNEKLFF.